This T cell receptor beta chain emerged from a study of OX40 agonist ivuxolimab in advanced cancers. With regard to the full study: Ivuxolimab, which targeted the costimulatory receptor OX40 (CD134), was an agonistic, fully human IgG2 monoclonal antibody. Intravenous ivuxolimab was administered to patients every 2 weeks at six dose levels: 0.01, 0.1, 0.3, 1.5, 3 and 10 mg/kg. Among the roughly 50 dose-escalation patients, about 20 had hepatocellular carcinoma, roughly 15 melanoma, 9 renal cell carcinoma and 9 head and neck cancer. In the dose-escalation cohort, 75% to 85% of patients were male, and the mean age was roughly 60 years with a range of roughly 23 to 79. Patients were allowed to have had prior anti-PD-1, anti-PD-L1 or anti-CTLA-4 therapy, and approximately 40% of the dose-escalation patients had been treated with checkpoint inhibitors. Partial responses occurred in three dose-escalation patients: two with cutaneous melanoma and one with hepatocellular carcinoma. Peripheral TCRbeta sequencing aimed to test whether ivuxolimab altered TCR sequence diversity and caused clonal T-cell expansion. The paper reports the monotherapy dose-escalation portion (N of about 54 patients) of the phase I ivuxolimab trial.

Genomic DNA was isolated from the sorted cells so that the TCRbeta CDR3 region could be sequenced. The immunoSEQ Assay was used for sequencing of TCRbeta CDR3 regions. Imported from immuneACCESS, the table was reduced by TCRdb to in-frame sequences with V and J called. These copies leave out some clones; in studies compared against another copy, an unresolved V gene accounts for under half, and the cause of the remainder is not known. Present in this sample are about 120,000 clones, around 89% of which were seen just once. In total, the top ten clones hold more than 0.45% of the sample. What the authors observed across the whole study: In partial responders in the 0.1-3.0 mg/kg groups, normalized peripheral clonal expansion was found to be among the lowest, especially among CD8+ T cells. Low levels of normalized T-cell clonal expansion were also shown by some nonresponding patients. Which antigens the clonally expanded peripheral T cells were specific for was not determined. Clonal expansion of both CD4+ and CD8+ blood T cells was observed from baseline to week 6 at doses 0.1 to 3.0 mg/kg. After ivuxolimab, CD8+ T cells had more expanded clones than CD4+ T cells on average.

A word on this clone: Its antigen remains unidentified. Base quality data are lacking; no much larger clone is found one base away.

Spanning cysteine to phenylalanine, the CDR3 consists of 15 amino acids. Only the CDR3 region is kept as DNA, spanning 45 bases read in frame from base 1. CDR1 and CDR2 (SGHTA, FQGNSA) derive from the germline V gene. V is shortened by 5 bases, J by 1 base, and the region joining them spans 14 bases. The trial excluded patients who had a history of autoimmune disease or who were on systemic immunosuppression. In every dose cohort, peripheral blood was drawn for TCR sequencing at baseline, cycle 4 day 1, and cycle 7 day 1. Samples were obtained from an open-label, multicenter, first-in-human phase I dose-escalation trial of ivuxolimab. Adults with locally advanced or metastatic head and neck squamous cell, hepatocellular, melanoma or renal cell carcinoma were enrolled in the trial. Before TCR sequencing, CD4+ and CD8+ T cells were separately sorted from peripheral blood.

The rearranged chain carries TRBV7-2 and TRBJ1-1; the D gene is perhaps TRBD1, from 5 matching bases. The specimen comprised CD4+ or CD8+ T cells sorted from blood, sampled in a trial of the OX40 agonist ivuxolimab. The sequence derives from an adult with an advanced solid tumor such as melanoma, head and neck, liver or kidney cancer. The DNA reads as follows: TGTGCCAGCAGCCGGACGAGCACAGGGAACACTGAAGCTTTCTTT. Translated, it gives CASSRTSTGNTEAFF.